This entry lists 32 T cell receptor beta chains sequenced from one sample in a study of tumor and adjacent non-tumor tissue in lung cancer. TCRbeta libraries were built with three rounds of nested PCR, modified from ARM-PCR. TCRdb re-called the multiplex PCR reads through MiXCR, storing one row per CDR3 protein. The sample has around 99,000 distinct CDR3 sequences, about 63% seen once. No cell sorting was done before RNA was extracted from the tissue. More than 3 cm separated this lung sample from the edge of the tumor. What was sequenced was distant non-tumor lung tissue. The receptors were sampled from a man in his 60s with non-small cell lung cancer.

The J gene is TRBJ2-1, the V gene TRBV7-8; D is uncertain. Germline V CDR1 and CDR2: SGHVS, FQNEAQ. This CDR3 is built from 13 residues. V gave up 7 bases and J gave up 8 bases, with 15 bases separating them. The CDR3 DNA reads TGTGCCAGCATTCAAAAGGGATTCTATGAGCAGTTCTTC. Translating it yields CASIQKGFYEQFF. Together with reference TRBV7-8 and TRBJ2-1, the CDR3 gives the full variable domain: GAGVSQSPRYKVAKRGQDVALRCDPISGHVSLFWYQQALGQGPEFLTYFQNEAQLDKSGLPSDRFFAERPEGSVSTLKIQRTQQEDSAVYLCASIQKGFYEQFFGPGTRLTVL.

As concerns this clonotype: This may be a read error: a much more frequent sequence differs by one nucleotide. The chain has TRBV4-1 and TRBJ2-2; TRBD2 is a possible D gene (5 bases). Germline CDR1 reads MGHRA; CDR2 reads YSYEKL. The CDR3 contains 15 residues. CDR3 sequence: CASSQVRTNTGELLF. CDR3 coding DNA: TGCGCCAGCAGCCAAGTCAGAACGAACACCGGGGAGCTGCTTTTT.

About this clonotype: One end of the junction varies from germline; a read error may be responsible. CDR3 coding DNA: TGCAGCGTTAATTTAGGAGTTAGCTACAACGAGCAGTTCTTC. Amino acid sequence: CSVNLGVSYNEQFF. The chain has TRBV29-1 and TRBJ2-1; D is unclear. Looked up from germline, CDR1 is SQVTM and CDR2 is ANQGSEA. This CDR3 has 14 residues.

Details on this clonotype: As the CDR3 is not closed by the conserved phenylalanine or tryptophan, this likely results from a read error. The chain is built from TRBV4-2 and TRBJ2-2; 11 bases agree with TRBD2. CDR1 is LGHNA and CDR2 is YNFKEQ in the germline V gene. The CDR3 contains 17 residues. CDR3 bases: TGTGCCAGCAGCCAAGAATTAGTGACTAGCGGGGCCGGGGAACTGTTTCTT. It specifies CASSQELVTSGAGELFL.

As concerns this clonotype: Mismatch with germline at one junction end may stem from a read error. The CDR3: CASGRSFYNEQFF. Written as DNA, the CDR3 is TGTGCCAGCGGACGTTCTTTCTACAATGAGCAGTTTTTC. V usage is TRBV7-9 and J usage is TRBJ2-1; D is unresolved. Germline V gene data show CDR1 as SEHNR and CDR2 as FQNEAQ (reference sequence). This CDR3 is built from 13 residues.

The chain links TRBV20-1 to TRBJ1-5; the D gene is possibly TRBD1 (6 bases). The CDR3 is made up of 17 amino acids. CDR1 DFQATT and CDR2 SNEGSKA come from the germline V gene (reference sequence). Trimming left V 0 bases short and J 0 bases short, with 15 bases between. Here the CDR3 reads CSARDLQGPDSNQPQHF. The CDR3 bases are TGCAGTGCTAGAGACTTACAGGGCCCGGATAGCAATCAGCCCCAGCATTTT.

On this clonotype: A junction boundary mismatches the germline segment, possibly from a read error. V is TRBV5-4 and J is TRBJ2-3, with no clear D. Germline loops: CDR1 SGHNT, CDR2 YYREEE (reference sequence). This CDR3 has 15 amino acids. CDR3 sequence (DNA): TGTGCCAGCAGCTCCGGTCCCTCCGGCGCAGATATGCAGTATTTT. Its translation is CASSSGPSGADMQYF. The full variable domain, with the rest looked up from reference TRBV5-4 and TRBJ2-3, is ETGVTQSPTHLIKTRGQQVTLRCSSQSGHNTVSWYQQALGQGPQFIFQYYREEENGRGNFPPRFSGLQFPNYSSELNVNALELDDSALYLCASSSGPSGADMQYFGPGTRLTVL.

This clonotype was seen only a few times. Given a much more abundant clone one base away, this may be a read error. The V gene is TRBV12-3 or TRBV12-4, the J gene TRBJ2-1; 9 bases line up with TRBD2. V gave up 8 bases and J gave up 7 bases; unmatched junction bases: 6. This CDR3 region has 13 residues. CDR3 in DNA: TGTGCCAGCGGGACTAGCAGTAGGAATGAGCAGTTCTTC. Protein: CASGTSSRNEQFF.

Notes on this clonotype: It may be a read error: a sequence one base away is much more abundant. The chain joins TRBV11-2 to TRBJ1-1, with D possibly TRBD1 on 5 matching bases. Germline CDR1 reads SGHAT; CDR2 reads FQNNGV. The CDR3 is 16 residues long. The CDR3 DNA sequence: TGTGCCAGCAGCTTAGTACAGGTTGGGATGAACACTGAAACTTTCTTT. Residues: CASSLVQVGMNTETFF.

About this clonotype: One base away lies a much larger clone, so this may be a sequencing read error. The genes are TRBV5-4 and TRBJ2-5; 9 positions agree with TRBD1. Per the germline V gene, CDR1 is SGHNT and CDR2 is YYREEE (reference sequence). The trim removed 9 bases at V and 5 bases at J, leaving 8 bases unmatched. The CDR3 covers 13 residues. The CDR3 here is CAIRTGGSETQYF. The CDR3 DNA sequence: TGTGCCATCAGAACAGGGGGCAGTGAGACCCAGTACTTC.

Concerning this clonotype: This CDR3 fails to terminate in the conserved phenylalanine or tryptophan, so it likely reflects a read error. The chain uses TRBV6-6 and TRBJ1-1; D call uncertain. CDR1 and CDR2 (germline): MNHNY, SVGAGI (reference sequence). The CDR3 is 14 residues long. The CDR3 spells CASIYSRGNAEAFI. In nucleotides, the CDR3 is TGTGCCAGCATTTACTCGAGAGGGAACGCTGAAGCTTTCATT.

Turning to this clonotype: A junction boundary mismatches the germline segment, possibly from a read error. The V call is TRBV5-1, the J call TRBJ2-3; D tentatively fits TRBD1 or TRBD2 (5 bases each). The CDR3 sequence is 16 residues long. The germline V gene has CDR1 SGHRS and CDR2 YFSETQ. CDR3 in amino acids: CASSLDLGAGTVTQYF. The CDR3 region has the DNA TGCGCCAGTAGCTTGGATCTAGGGGCGGGCACAGTTACTCAGTATTTT.

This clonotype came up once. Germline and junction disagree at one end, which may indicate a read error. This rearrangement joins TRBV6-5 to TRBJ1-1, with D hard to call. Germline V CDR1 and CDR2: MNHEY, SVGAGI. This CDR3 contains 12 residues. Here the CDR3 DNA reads TGTACCAGTAGTCGTTCGAACACTGAAGCTTTCTTT. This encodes CTSSRSNTEAFF.

CDR3 DNA: TGTGCCAGCAGCCCCACCACGAGCACGGCGGGCGGTTGGAGCACTGAAGCTTTCTTT. Amino acid sequence: CASSPTTSTAGGWSTEAFF. The V gene is TRBV5-6, the J gene TRBJ1-1; D is unresolved. Germline CDR1 reads SGHDT; CDR2 reads YYEEEE. The CDR3 sequence is 19 residues long. The V end lost 4 bases, the J end lost 4 bases, and 29 bases lay between the germline ends.

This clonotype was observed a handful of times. The CDR3 bases are TGTGCCAGCCGACTTACTAGCGGGGGTACAGATACGCAGTATTTT. This encodes CASRLTSGGTDTQYF. The J gene is TRBJ2-3, the V gene TRBV6-4, with TRBD2 matching 11 bases. This CDR3 has 15 amino acids. Germline assignment: CDR1 MRHNA and CDR2 SNTAGT. With V trimmed by 8 bases and J by 3 bases, 7 bases remained unmatched.

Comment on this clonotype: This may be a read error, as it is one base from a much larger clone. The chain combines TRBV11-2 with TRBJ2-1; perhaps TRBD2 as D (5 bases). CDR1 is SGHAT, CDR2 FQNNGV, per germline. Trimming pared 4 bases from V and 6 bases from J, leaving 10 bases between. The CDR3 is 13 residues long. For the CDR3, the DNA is TGTGCCAGCAGCTCCCCACTAGTCAATGAGCAGTTCTTC. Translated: CASSSPLVNEQFF.

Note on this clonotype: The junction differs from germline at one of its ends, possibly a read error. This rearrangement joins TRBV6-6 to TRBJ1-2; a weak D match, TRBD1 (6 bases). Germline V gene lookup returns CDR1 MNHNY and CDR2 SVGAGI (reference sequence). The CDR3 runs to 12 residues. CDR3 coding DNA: TGTGGCAGCAGCACAGGGCAGGGTCGCTACACCTTC. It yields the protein CGSSTGQGRYTF.

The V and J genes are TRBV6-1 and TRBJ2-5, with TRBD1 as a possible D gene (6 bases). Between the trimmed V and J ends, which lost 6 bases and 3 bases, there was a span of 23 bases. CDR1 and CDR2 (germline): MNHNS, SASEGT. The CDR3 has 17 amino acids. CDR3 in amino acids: CASRRKTGTCVEETQYF. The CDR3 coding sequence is TGTGCCAGCAGACGGAAGACCGGGACATGTGTTGAAGAGACCCAGTACTTC.

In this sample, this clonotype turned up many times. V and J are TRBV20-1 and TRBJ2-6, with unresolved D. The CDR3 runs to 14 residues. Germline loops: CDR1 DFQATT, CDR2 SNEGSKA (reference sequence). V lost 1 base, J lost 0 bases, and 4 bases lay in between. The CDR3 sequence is CSARGSSGANVLTF. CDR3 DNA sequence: TGCAGTGCTAGAGGCAGCTCTGGGGCCAACGTCCTGACTTTC.

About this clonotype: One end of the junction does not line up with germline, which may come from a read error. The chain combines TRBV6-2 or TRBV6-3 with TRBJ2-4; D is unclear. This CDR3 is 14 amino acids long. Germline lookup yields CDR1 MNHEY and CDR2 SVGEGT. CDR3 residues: CASISSLDSNIQCF. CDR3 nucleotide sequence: TGTGCCAGCATCTCATCCCTGGATTCAAACATTCAGTGCTTC.

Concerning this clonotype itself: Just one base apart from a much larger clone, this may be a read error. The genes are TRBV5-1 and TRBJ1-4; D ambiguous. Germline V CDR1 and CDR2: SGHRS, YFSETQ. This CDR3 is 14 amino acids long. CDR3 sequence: CASRTRATNEKLSF. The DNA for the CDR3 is TGCGCCAGCAGAACTCGGGCAACTAATGAAAAACTGTCTTTT.

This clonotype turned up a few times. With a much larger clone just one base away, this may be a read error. In nucleotides, the CDR3 is TGTGCCAGCAGTTCCTCCCCCAGGGCTGATCAGCCCCAGCATTTT. It codes for CASSSSPRADQPQHF. The chain uses TRBV12-3 or TRBV12-4 and TRBJ1-5, with a weak D call TRBD1 (5 bases). Trimming shortened V by 4 bases and J by 5 bases, and 15 bases separated the two germline ends. The CDR3 runs to 15 residues.

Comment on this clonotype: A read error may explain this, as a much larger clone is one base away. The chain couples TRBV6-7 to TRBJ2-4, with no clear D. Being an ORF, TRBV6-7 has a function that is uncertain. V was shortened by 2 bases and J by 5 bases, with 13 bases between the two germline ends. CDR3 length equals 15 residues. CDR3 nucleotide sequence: TGTGCCAGCAGTTACGTTGGGTGGGCGGAAAACATTCAGTACTTC. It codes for CASSYVGWAENIQYF.

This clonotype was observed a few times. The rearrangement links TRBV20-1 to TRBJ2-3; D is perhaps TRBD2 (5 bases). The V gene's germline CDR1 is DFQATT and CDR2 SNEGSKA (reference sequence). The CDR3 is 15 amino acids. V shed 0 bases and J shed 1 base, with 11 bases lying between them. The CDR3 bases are TGCAGTGCTAGAGATCTTGGACTCGGCACAGATACGCAGTATTTT. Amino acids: CSARDLGLGTDTQYF.

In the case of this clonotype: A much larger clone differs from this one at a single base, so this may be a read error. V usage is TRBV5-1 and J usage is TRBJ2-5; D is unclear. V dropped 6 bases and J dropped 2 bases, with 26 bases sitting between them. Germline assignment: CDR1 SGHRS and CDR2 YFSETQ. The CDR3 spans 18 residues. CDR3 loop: CASTFFGITVANQETQYF. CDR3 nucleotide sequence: TGCGCCAGCACCTTTTTTGGGATTACTGTAGCCAATCAAGAGACCCAGTACTTC.

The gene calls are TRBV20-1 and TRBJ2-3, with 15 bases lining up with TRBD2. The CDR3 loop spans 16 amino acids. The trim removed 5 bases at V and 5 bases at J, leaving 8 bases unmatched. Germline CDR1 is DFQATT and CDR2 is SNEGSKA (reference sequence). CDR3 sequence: CSAGGSGLAGGDTQYF. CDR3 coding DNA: TGCAGTGCTGGGGGATCGGGACTAGCGGGGGGAGATACGCAGTATTTT.

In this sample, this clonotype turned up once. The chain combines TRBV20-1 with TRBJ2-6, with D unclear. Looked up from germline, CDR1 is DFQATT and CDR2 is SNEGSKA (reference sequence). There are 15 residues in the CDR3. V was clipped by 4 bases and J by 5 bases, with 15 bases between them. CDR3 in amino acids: CSAIGLASRANVLTF. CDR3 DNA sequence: TGCAGTGCTATCGGGCTTGCATCTAGGGCCAACGTCCTGACTTTC.

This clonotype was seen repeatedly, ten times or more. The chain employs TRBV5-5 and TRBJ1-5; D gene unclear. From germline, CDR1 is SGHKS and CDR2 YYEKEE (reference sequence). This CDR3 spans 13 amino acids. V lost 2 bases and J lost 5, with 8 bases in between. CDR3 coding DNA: TGTGCCAGCAGCTTATTTTCCGATCAGCCCCAGCATTTT. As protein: CASSLFSDQPQHF.

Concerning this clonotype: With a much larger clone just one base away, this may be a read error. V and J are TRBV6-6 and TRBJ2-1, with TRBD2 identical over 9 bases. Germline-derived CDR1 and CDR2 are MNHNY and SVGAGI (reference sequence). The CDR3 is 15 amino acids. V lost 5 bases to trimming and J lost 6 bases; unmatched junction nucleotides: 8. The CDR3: CASSNSGSWGNEQFF. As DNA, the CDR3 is TGTGCCAGCAGTAATAGCGGGAGCTGGGGCAATGAGCAGTTCTTC.

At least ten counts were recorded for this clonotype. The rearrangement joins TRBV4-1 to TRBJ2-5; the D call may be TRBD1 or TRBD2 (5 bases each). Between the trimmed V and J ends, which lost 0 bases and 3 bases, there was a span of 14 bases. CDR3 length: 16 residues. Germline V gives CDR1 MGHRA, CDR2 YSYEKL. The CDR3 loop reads CASSQDWRGVEETQYF. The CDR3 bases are TGCGCCAGCAGCCAAGATTGGAGAGGGGTCGAAGAGACCCAGTACTTC.

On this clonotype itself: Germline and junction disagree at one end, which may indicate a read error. The CDR3 here is CSVERAGSIYGYNF. The CDR3 DNA reads TGCAGCGTTGAAAGGGCAGGGAGCATTTATGGCTACAACTTC. This chain joins TRBV29-1 and TRBJ1-2, with a possible D match to TRBD1 (5 bases). This CDR3 is 14 amino acids long. In germline, CDR1 is SQVTM, CDR2 ANQGSEA.

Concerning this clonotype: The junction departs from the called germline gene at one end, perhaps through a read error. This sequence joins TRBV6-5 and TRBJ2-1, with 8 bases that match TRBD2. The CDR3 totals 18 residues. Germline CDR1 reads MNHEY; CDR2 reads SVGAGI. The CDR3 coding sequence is TGTGCCAGCAGATACTCTCTTTCCGGGACTAGAGGGAGCGATGAGCAGTTCTTC. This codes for CASRYSLSGTRGSDEQFF.